These T cell receptor beta chains were read from a single sample in a study of T cell responses to AZD1222 COVID-19 vaccine. Clones were sequenced by immunoSEQ multiplex PCR, and TCRdb holds only the in-frame ones, with some missing. Among tens of thousands of clones listed, roughly 83% were seen once. The sequencing here drew on peripheral blood, taken on day 0 of AZD1222 vaccination. The source of these receptors is an adult in good health. CDR3s leave out the opening cysteine and the closing phenylalanine or tryptophan. The size of a clone is reported for some rows only, either as once, few or many, or as a class for expanded clones.

TRBV4-3	12	NA	ASSQEGPGQPQH
TRBV5-1	12	NA	ASSLATDYNEQF
TRBV7-2	13	NA	ASSSRTGASYEQY
TRBV5-6	14	medium-sized	ASSFGTSGHTGELF
TRBV10-1	13	once	ASSEGLAGTDTQY
TRBV28	12	NA	ASSPTSSYNEQF
TRBV2	11	once	ASSDGGPGELF
TRBV9	13	NA	ASSPGWGGVETQY
TRBV29-1	11	NA	SVEAATGIGYT
TRBV11-3	13	NA	ASSPGLAGMDEQF
TRBV7-8	12	NA	ASSLALGVREQY
TRBV28	14	NA	ASSSTAERGANVLT
TRBV5-4	10	NA	ASSLVGTEAF
TRBV7-9	11	NA	ASSFGGNTEAF
TRBV24-1	15	once	ATSDHRQGATNEKLF
TRBV7-2	11	NA	ASSFGPNYGYT
TRBV18	12	NA	ASSPQTVNYGYT
TRBV19	14	medium-sized	ASKRRGDGRPDTQY
TRBV4-1	11	NA	ASSQARAWTQY
TRBV6-5	13	NA	ASSYSTGSLYGYT
TRBV10-3	12	once	AISESRGLGEQY
TRBV9	15	NA	ASSLGSSGGFVDTQY
TRBV7-6	11	once	ASSNGHRLPLH
TRBV10-2	13	NA	ASSALQGARREQF
TRBV2	11	NA	ASSEGLAYEQY
TRBV19	10	NA	ASGTNNQPQH
TRBV27	13	NA	ASRGTGFVQETQY
TRBV15	10	NA	ATSRDQDRLY
TRBV3-1/TRBV3-2	13	NA	ASSHKPGHGHEQY
TRBV19	14	NA	ASSTVTGVNTGELF
TRBV30	11	NA	AWSLGSNQPQH
TRBV5-4	11	NA	ASSLGDGYEAF
TRBV27	15	NA	ASSLYGTSGRSYEQY
TRBV5-1	10	NA	ASSSQGTEAF
TRBV19	12	once	ASSIGQGNSPLH
TRBV20-1	11	NA	SASDHLYQPQH
TRBV29-1	11	NA	SHTLKTGGGYT
TRBV7-9	13	NA	ASNSGGGPSREQY
TRBV5-5	13	NA	ASRSGQGRADTQY
TRBV4-1	17	few	ASSQTPFGAGDRTGELF
TRBV2	10	NA	ASSETNQPQH
TRBV30	10	NA	AWGSHSAEAF